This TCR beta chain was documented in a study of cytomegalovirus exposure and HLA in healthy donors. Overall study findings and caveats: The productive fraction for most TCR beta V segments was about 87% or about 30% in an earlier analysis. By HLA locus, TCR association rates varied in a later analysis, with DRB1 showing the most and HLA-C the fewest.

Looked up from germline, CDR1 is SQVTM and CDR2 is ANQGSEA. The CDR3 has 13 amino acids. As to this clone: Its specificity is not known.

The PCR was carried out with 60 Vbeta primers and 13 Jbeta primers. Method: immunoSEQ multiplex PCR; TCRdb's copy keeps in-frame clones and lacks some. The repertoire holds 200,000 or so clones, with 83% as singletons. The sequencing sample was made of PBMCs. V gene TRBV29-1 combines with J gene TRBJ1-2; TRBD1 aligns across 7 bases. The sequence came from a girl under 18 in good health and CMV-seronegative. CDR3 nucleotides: TGCATCGCGAGGGGACAGTCCAACTATGGCTACACCTTC. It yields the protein CIARGQSNYGYTF.